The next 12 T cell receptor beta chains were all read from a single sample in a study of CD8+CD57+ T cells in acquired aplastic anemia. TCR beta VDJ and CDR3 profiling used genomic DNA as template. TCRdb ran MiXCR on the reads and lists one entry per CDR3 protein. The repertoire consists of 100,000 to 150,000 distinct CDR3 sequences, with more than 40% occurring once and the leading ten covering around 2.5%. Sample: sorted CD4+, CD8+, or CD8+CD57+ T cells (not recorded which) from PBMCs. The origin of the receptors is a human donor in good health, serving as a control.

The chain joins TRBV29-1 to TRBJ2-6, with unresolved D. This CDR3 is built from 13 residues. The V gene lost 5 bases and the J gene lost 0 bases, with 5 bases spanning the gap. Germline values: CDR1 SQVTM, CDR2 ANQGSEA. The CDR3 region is CSVSSSGANVLTF. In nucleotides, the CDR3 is TGCAGCGTTTCAAGCTCTGGGGCCAACGTCCTGACTTTC.

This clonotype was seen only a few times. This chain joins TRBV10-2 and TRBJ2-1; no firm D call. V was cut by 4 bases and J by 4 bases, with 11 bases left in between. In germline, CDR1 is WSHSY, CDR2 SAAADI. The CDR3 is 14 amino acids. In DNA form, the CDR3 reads TGCGCCAGCAGTGTGGTTCCGAAGTACAATGAGCAGTTCTTC. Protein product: CASSVVPKYNEQFF.

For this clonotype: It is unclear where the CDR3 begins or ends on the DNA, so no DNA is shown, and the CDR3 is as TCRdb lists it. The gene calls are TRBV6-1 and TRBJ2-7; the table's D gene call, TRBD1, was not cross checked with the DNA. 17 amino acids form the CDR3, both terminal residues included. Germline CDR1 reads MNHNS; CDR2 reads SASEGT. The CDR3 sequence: CACSARGLGTGTYEQYF.

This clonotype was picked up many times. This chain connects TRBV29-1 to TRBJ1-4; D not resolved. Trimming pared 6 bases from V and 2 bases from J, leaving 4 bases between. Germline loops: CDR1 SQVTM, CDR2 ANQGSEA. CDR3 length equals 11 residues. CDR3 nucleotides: TGCAGCGTCGAGACTAATGAAAAACTGTTTTTT. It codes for CSVETNEKLFF.

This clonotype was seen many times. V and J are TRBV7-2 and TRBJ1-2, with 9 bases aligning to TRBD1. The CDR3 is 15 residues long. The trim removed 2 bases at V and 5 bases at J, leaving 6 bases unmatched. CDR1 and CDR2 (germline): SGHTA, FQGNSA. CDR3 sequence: CASSLRTGDRYGYTF. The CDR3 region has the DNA TGTGCCAGCAGCTTACGGACAGGGGACCGGTATGGCTACACCTTC.

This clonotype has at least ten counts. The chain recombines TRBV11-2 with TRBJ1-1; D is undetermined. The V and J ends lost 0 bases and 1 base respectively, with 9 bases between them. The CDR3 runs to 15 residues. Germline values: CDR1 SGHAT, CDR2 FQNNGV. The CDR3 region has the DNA TGTGCCAGCAGCTTAGATCGACAAAGGAACACTGAAGCTTTCTTT. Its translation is CASSLDRQRNTEAFF. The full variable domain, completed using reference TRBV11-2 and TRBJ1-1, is EAGVAQSPRYKIIEKRQSVAFWCNPISGHATLYWYQQILGQGPKLLIQFQNNGVVDDSQLPKDRFSAERLKGVDSTLKIQPAKLEDSAVYLCASSLDRQRNTEAFFGQGTRLTVV.

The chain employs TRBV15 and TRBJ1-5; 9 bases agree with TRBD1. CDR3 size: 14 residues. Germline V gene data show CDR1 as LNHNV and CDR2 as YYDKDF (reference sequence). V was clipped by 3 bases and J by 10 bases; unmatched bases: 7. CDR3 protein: CATSRGGQGRPQHF. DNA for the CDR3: TGTGCCACCAGCAGGGGGGGACAGGGCCGTCCCCAGCATTTT.

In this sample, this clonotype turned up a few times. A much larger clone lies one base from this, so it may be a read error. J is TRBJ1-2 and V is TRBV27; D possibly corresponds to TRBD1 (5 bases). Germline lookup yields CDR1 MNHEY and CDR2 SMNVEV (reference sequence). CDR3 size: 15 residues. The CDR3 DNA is TGTGCCAGCAGTCTCAAGGCGGGACCTAACTGTGGCTACACCTTC. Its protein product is CASSLKAGPNCGYTF.

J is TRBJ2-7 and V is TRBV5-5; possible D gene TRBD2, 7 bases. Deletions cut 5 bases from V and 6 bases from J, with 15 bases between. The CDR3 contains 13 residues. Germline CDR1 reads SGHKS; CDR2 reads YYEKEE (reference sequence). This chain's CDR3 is CASRAGAFCEQYF. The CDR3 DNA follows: TGTGCCAGCAGGGCGGGGGCCTTCTGCGAGCAGTACTTC.

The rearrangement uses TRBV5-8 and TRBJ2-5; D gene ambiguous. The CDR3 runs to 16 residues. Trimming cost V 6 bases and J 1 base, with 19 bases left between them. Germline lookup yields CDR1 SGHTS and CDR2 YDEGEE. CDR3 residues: CASNDGIEWAQETQYF. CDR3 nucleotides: TGTGCCAGCAACGATGGGATAGAATGGGCCCAAGAGACCCAGTACTTC. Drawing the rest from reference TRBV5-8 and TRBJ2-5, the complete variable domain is EAGVTQSPTHLIKTRGQQATLRCSPISGHTSVYWYQQALGLGLQFLLWYDEGEERNRGNFPPRFSGRQFPNYSSELNVNALELEDSALYLCASNDGIEWAQETQYFGPGTRLLVL.

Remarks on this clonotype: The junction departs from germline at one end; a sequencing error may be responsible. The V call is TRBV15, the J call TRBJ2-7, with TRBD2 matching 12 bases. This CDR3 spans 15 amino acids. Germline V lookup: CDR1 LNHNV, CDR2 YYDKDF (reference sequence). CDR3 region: CATSRTSGASCEQYF. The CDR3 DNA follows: TGTGCCACCAGCCGGACTAGCGGGGCCTCCTGCGAGCAGTACTTC.

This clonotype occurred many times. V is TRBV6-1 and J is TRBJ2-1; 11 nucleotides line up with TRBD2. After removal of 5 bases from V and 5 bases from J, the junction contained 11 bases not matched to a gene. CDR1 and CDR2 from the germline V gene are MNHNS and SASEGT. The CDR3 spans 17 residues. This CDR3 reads CASSRLVAGGLDNEQFF. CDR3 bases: TGTGCCAGCAGTAGACTAGTAGCGGGGGGGCTCGACAATGAGCAGTTCTTC.